Each of the 3 T cell receptor beta chains below was sequenced from the same sample in a study of T cell responses to AZD1222 COVID-19 vaccine. Here immunoSEQ multiplex PCR was the method, and the copy in TCRdb shows in-frame clones only, minus some. The sample has 150,000 or so clones, 89% seen once. This material consisted of peripheral blood, taken on day 0 of AZD1222 vaccination. Receptors were obtained from an adult in good health.

The chain uses TRBV15 and TRBJ1-2; D is undetermined. The CDR3 loop spans 14 amino acids. Germline V gene data show CDR1 as LNHNV and CDR2 as YYDKDF (reference sequence). V lost 1 base to trimming and J lost 8 bases, with 14 bases between them. This CDR3 reads CATSRVSRMGGYTF. CDR3 DNA sequence: TGTGCCACCAGCAGAGTTTCCAGGATGGGAGGCTACACCTTC.

The genes are TRBV7-9 and TRBJ1-1; 7 nucleotides agree with TRBD1. Unmatched junction bases numbered 10, after V lost 6 bases and J lost 6 bases. Germline CDR1 SEHNR, CDR2 FQNEAQ (reference sequence). The CDR3 runs to 14 residues. CDR3 sequence: CASRPTGAFAEAFF. The CDR3 coding sequence is TGTGCCAGCAGGCCTACAGGGGCTTTCGCTGAAGCTTTCTTT.

The rearrangement uses TRBV27 and TRBJ2-7; 8 nucleotides align to TRBD2. With V trimmed by 8 bases and J by 2 bases, 14 bases remained unmatched. This CDR3 spans 16 amino acids. Per germline, CDR1 MNHEY and CDR2 SMNVEV (reference sequence). CDR3 amino acids: CASPYGGALKTYEQYF. The CDR3 nucleotides read TGTGCCAGCCCTTACGGGGGGGCCCTGAAAACCTACGAGCAGTACTTC.